These 9 T cell receptor beta chains were sequenced from one sample in a study of Graves' ophthalmopathy and Graves' hyperthyroidism. The TCR beta CDR3 regions underwent amplification from RNA transcripts. First-round RT-PCR with HTBI primers preceded a second-round multiplex PCR. TCRdb re-called the multiplex PCR reads with MiXCR, one entry per CDR3 protein. The sample includes hundreds of thousands of distinct CDR3 sequences, approximately 22% of them seen just once. What was sequenced was peripheral blood. The receptors come from a young woman with stable Graves' hyperthyroidism. Some clones in this sample may be carry-over from other donors' samples.

There are many counts of this clonotype. This chain links TRBV7-9 with TRBJ1-2; no firm D call. CDR3 length: 15 amino acids. The germline CDR1 and CDR2 sequences are SEHNR and FQNEAQ (reference sequence). The V end lost 5 bases, the J end lost 5 bases, and 18 bases lay between the germline ends. This CDR3 reads CASSLSRPMAYGYTF. Written as DNA, the CDR3 is TGTGCCAGCAGCCTGTCTCGCCCGATGGCGTATGGCTACACCTTC. The full variable domain, completed using reference TRBV7-9 and TRBJ1-2, is DTGVSQNPRHKITKRGQNVTFRCDPISEHNRLYWYRQTLGQGPEFLTYFQNEAQLEKSRLLSDRFSAERPKGSFSTLEIQRTEQGDSAMYLCASSLSRPMAYGYTFGSGTRLTVV.

This clonotype has a handful of counts. The missing conserved phenylalanine or tryptophan at the end of this CDR3 makes a read error likely. The DNA is omitted, as the CDR3 cannot be located on it reliably, and the CDR3 follows TCRdb's listing. This rearrangement joins TRBV15 to TRBJ2-5; the D call TRBD2 from the table was never checked on the DNA. CDR1 and CDR2 from the germline V gene are LNHNV and YYDKDF (reference sequence). The CDR3 is 15 amino acids long, termini counted. This CDR3 is CATSSRARRWETQDY.

This clonotype came up many times. The J gene is TRBJ2-7, the V gene TRBV30; 10 nucleotides align to TRBD1. This CDR3 is built from 14 residues. V lost 7 bases, J lost 5 bases, and 11 bases stayed unmatched. The germline V gene encodes CDR1 GTSNPN and CDR2 SVGIG (reference sequence). The CDR3 spells CASQTGGIFDEQYF. The CDR3 DNA reads as TGTGCCTCCCAGACAGGGGGCATATTCGACGAGCAGTACTTC.

This rearrangement joins TRBV11-2 to TRBJ2-7; D gene unclear. Germline V CDR1 and CDR2: SGHAT, FQNNGV. The ends were cut back, 1 base at V and 5 bases at J, with 6 bases in the middle. This CDR3 contains 12 residues. In DNA form, the CDR3 reads TGTGCCAGCAGCTTAGTCCCGCACGAGCAGTACTTC. Translating it yields CASSLVPHEQYF.

At least ten counts were recorded for this clonotype. The V call is TRBV15, the J call TRBJ2-5; D is possibly TRBD2 (6 bases). Deletions cut 2 bases from V and 1 base from J, with 14 bases between. Germline lookup yields CDR1 LNHNV and CDR2 YYDKDF (reference sequence). The CDR3 totals 16 residues. CDR3 bases: TGTGCCACCAGCAGATCGGGACTGCCCCCCCAAGAGACCCAGTACTTC. Its translation is CATSRSGLPPQETQYF.

This clonotype was recorded at least ten times. The conserved final phenylalanine or tryptophan is absent from the CDR3, which likely points to a read error. V gene TRBV12-3 or TRBV12-4 combines with J gene TRBJ1-1; 7 nucleotides match TRBD1. V shed 3 bases and J 0 bases; nucleotides not matched to a gene: 10. The CDR3 loop spans 17 amino acids. In DNA form, the CDR3 reads TGTGCCAGCAGTTTTGACCGGGACAGCAGAATGAACACTGAAGCTTTCCTT. The encoded protein is CASSFDRDSRMNTEAFL.

The V gene is TRBV28, the J gene TRBJ2-3; D unclear. V was pared by 5 bases and J by 2 bases, with 2 bases between. There are 11 residues in the CDR3. The germline gives CDR1 MDHEN, CDR2 SYDVKM. The CDR3 spells CASSPTDTQYF. The CDR3 nucleotides are TGTGCCAGCAGTCCCACAGATACGCAGTATTTT.

This clonotype was counted a few times. The V call is TRBV9, the J call TRBJ1-3; the match to TRBD1 covers 7 bases. The length of the CDR3 is 16 residues. Germline CDR1 is SGDLS and CDR2 is YYNGEE. V dropped 1 base and J dropped 0; count of bases not matched to a gene: 4. CDR3 DNA sequence: TGTGCCAGCAGCGTAAAGGGGACAGACTCTGGAAACACCATATATTTT. This translates into CASSVKGTDSGNTIYF.

In this sample, this clonotype turned up many times. This chain links TRBV15 with TRBJ2-2; D might be TRBD1 (5 bases). CDR1 is LNHNV and CDR2 is YYDKDF in the germline V gene (reference sequence). This CDR3 contains 17 residues. Deletions cut 0 bases from V and 4 bases from J, with 15 bases between. The CDR3 DNA reads TGTGCCACCAGCAGAGATGAGTTAGGGGTTAGCACCGGGGAGCTGTTTTTT. It is translated as CATSRDELGVSTGELFF.